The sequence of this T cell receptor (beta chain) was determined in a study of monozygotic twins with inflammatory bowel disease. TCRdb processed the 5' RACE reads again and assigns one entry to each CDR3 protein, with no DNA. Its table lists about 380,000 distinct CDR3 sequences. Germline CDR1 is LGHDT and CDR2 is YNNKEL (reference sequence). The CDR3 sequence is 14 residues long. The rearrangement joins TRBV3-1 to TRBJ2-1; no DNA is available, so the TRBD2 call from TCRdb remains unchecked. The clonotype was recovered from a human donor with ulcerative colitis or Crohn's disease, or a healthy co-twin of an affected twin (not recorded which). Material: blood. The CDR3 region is CASSPHSGGASRFF.